This entry lists 26 T cell receptor beta chains sequenced from one sample in a study of cytomegalovirus exposure and HLA in healthy donors. Amplification used 60 Vbeta primers and 13 Jbeta primers. Assay used: immunoSEQ multiplex PCR; TCRdb lists only in-frame clones, some missing. The table includes about 120,000 clones, around three quarters detected once. The sequenced material came from PBMCs. The source of these receptors is a woman in her forties in good health and CMV-seropositive.

Only a few counts were recorded for this clone. The gene calls are TRBV15 and TRBJ1-1; TRBD1 might be the D (5 bases). Trimming removed 1 base at V and 3 bases at J, with 15 bases between. Per the germline V gene, CDR1 is LNHNV and CDR2 is YYDKDF (reference sequence). The length of the CDR3 is 16 residues. The CDR3 coding sequence is TGTGCCACCAGCAGAGGAGGGAGGGGCGATTACACTGAAGCTTTCTTT. Translated, it gives CATSRGGRGDYTEAFF. Filled out from reference TRBV15 and TRBJ1-1, the complete variable domain reads DAMVIQNPRYQVTQFGKPVTLSCSQTLNHNVMYWYQQKSSQAPKLLFHYYDKDFNNEADTPDNFQSRRPNTSFCFLDIRSPGLGDTAMYLCATSRGGRGDYTEAFFGQGTRLTVV.

This chain uses TRBV27 with TRBJ1-5, with no clear D. V was shortened by 2 bases and J by 10 bases, with 12 bases between the two germline ends. Germline CDR1 MNHEY, CDR2 SMNVEV (reference sequence). This CDR3 region has 13 residues. CDR3 sequence (DNA): TGTGCCAGCAGTTTAGAGTGGGCTTCTCCCCAGCATTTT. As protein: CASSLEWASPQHF.

V usage is TRBV9 and J usage is TRBJ2-2; D unclear. V was cut by 5 bases and J by 3 bases, with 14 bases left in between. This CDR3 region has 15 residues. From germline, CDR1 is SGDLS and CDR2 YYNGEE. The CDR3 region has the DNA TGTGCCAGCAGTACACCCAGATACGACACCGGGGAGCTGTTTTTT. Translation gives CASSTPRYDTGELFF.

The chain employs TRBV2 and TRBJ2-1, with TRBD2 as a possible D gene (6 bases). Germline V gene lookup returns CDR1 SNHLY and CDR2 FYNNEI. V shed 4 bases and J shed 1 base, with 8 bases lying between them. The CDR3 consists of 14 residues. The CDR3 region is CASSGGVSYNEQFF. CDR3 DNA: TGTGCCAGCAGTGGGGGGGTGTCCTACAATGAGCAGTTCTTC.

This chain links TRBV15 with TRBJ2-2; 7 nucleotides agree with TRBD2. Germline lookup yields CDR1 LNHNV and CDR2 YYDKDF (reference sequence). The CDR3 runs 18 residues. V dropped 3 bases and J dropped 8; count of bases not matched to a gene: 18. The CDR3: CATSSAPRRAGDHGELFF. The CDR3 DNA reads as TGTGCCACCAGCAGCGCCCCTCGTAGGGCGGGAGACCATGGGGAGCTGTTTTTT.

The chain links TRBV18 to TRBJ1-2; TRBD1 agrees at 10 bases. Per the germline V gene, CDR1 is KGHSH and CDR2 is LQKENI. The V segment lost 1 base and the J segment 1 base; nucleotides outside the gene matches: 12. The CDR3 has 19 residues. In nucleotides, the CDR3 is TGTGCCAGCTCACCACTGGGGACCGGGACAGGGGATATTAACTATGGCTACACCTTC. This sequence encodes CASSPLGTGTGDINYGYTF.

This chain uses TRBV9 with TRBJ1-6; 7 positions match TRBD1. The germline V gene encodes CDR1 SGDLS and CDR2 YYNGEE. Trimming at V came to 4 bases and at J to 7 bases, leaving 8 bases not matched to a gene. CDR3 length: 15 residues. Here the CDR3 reads CASSPHTGVNSPLHF. DNA for the CDR3: TGTGCCAGCAGCCCCCACACAGGGGTAAATTCACCCCTCCACTTT.

The chain has TRBV7-9 and TRBJ1-1; 8 bases match TRBD1. The CDR3 spans 14 residues. V dropped 4 bases and J dropped 3; count of bases not matched to a gene: 4. Germline CDR1 reads SEHNR; CDR2 reads FQNEAQ (reference sequence). The CDR3 sequence: CASSSGQGDTEAFF. As DNA, the CDR3 is TGTGCCAGCAGCTCTGGACAGGGAGACACTGAAGCTTTCTTT.

The gene calls are TRBV6-1 and TRBJ1-1; D gene ambiguous. The CDR3 loop spans 13 amino acids. The V end lost 2 bases, the J end lost 6 bases, and 10 bases lay between the germline ends. In germline, CDR1 is MNHNS, CDR2 SASEGT. CDR3 bases: TGTGCCAGCAGTGAACTTTTTTCGTCTGAAGCTTTCTTT. It specifies CASSELFSSEAFF.

Note on this clone: A junction boundary mismatches the germline segment, possibly from a read error. The sample has other DNA sequences that encode this CDR3 too. The rearrangement uses TRBV6-1 and TRBJ1-6; the D gene is possibly TRBD1 (6 bases). The CDR3 consists of 14 residues. CDR1 and CDR2 (germline): MNHNS, SASEGT. The CDR3 nucleotides read TGTGCCAGCATTAAAACAGGGTATAATTCCCCCCTCCACTTT. Translating gives CASIKTGYNSPLHF.

The rearrangement joins TRBV4-2 to TRBJ2-7; TRBD1 matches 8 bases. The trim removed 3 bases at V and 7 bases at J, leaving 5 bases unmatched. The CDR3 is 13 residues long. The germline V gene encodes CDR1 LGHNA and CDR2 YNFKEQ. The CDR3 region has the DNA TGTGCCAGCAGCCACGACAGGGGAGGTGAGCAGTACTTC. Its translation is CASSHDRGGEQYF.

V gene TRBV7-9 combines with J gene TRBJ2-7, with D perhaps TRBD1 (6 bases). This CDR3 is built from 14 residues. Germline V CDR1 and CDR2: SEHNR, FQNEAQ (reference sequence). V dropped 3 bases and J dropped 5 bases, with 14 bases sitting between them. The CDR3 is CASSFGGSLDEQYF. In nucleotides, the CDR3 is TGTGCCAGCAGCTTTGGGGGCTCTCTTGACGAGCAGTACTTC.

This clone is a singleton in its sample. The genes are TRBV7-2 and TRBJ2-1; 12 bases line up with TRBD2. Germline V gene lookup returns CDR1 SGHTA and CDR2 FQGNSA. Trimming at V came to 5 bases and at J to 4 bases, leaving 3 bases not matched to a gene. There are 15 residues in the CDR3. CDR3 DNA sequence: TGTGCCAGCAGCGAACTAGCGGGAGGTTACAATGAGCAGTTCTTC. It translates to CASSELAGGYNEQFF.

The CDR3 DNA reads TGCGCCAGCAGCCATACTCGAGCGGGAGAAGGGGTAGATACGCAGTATTTT. Protein sequence: CASSHTRAGEGVDTQYF. The chain combines TRBV4-3 with TRBJ2-3; 8 positions match TRBD2. The V and J ends lost 3 bases and 5 bases, in that order; junction bases with no gene match: 13. CDR1 is LGHNA and CDR2 is YSLEER in the germline V gene. The CDR3 extends over 17 amino acids.

This clone has only a few counts. The V and J genes are TRBV2 and TRBJ2-7; TRBD1 agrees at 9 bases. From germline, CDR1 is SNHLY and CDR2 FYNNEI. V shed 6 bases and J 1 base; nucleotides not matched to a gene: 4. This CDR3 has 14 residues. The chain's CDR3 is CASRGTGNSYEQYF. DNA for the CDR3: TGTGCCAGCAGAGGGACAGGGAATTCCTACGAGCAGTACTTC.

In its sample, this clone was seen once. The chain has TRBV4-1 and TRBJ1-5; possibly TRBD1 for D (6 bases). V lost 1 base and J 0 bases, leaving 16 bases between the germline ends. This CDR3 has 18 residues. Germline V CDR1 and CDR2: MGHRA, YSYEKL. The CDR3 region is CASSQVSGRGGSNQPQHF. The CDR3 DNA sequence: TGCGCCAGCAGCCAAGTCTCTGGCAGGGGCGGTAGCAATCAGCCCCAGCATTTT.

The chain links TRBV2 to TRBJ1-6, with TRBD1 matching 8 bases. The ends lost 4 bases at V and 5 bases at J; junction bases unmatched: 7. Germline V gene sequence: CDR1 SNHLY, CDR2 FYNNEI. This CDR3 spans 16 amino acids. The CDR3 protein is CASSGTGLSNNSPLHF. The CDR3 nucleotides are TGTGCCAGCAGTGGGACAGGGTTATCAAATAATTCACCCCTCCACTTT.

The genes are TRBV27 and TRBJ2-7; 12 bases match TRBD2. V lost 4 bases and J lost 3; bases outside the gene matches: 4. CDR3 length equals 15 residues. CDR1 and CDR2 (germline): MNHEY, SMNVEV (reference sequence). This CDR3 reads CASSSPTSGSYEQYF. The CDR3 region has the DNA TGTGCCAGCAGTTCCCCGACTAGCGGGAGCTACGAGCAGTACTTC.

This rearrangement joins TRBV12-2 to TRBJ1-1. TRBV12-2 is classified as a pseudogene. The CDR3 has 8 residues. The CDR3 reads CAYMRAFF. Here the CDR3 DNA reads TGTGCTTACATGAGGGCTTTCTTT.

The chain combines TRBV2 with TRBJ2-7; 7 bases agree with TRBD1. Per germline, CDR1 SNHLY and CDR2 FYNNEI. This CDR3 region has 13 residues. The V and J ends lost 8 bases and 0 bases, in that order; junction bases with no gene match: 4. DNA for the CDR3: TGTGCCAGCCTCCGGGACAGCTCCTACGAGCAGTACTTC. It specifies CASLRDSSYEQYF.

The V gene is TRBV5-6, the J gene TRBJ2-7, with 8 positions matching TRBD1. J lost 5 bases, V lost 0 bases, and 4 bases had no gene match. Germline V gene sequence: CDR1 SGHDT, CDR2 YYEEEE. The CDR3 sequence is 14 residues long. CDR3 sequence: CASSLGSGGHEQYF. CDR3 in DNA: TGTGCCAGCAGCTTGGGGTCAGGGGGCCACGAGCAGTACTTC.

The chain employs TRBV13 and TRBJ2-3; D is ambiguous. CDR3 size: 13 residues. Germline CDR1 reads PRHDT; CDR2 reads FYEKMQ (reference sequence). The V end was cut by 2 bases, the J end by 0 bases, with 3 bases between. The chain's CDR3 is CASSLTSTDTQYF. Written as DNA, the CDR3 is TGTGCCAGCAGCTTAACTAGCACAGATACGCAGTATTTT.

The rearrangement uses TRBV7-8 and TRBJ1-1; TRBD1 agrees at 8 bases. Germline V gives CDR1 SGHVS, CDR2 FQNEAQ. CDR3 size: 14 residues. J gave up 4 bases and V 1 base, and 2 bases lay outside the gene matches. CDR3 bases: TGTGCCAGCAGCTTAGGGACAGGGCCCACTGAAGCTTTCTTT. Translated: CASSLGTGPTEAFF.

This clone was seen once. The gene calls are TRBV19 and TRBJ1-5; the match to TRBD1 covers 7 bases. V trimming: 9 bases; J trimming: 6 bases; junction bases outside the gene matches: 5. Germline V gene data show CDR1 as LNHDA and CDR2 as SQIVND (reference sequence). The CDR3 has 12 amino acids. The CDR3 loop reads CASRQGSQPQHF. CDR3 nucleotide sequence: TGTGCCAGCCGACAGGGCAGTCAGCCCCAGCATTTT.

This chain joins TRBV21-1 and TRBJ2-3; the table gives TRBD1 as D, unverified against the DNA. TRBV21-1 is a pseudogene locus. CDR3 length equals 14 residues. The CDR3 protein is CAQTGQGCRDTQYF. CDR3 DNA: TGTGCCCAAACGGGACAGGGGTGTCGAGATACGCAGTATTTT.

The chain links TRBV6-5 to TRBJ2-1; possible D gene TRBD1, 7 bases. Germline assignment: CDR1 MNHEY and CDR2 SVGAGI. This CDR3 comprises 16 residues. V lost 0 bases to trimming and J lost 4 bases, with 13 bases between them. CDR3 sequence: CASSYSAGQTYNEQFF. The CDR3 DNA is TGTGCCAGCAGTTACTCCGCGGGACAGACATACAATGAGCAGTTCTTC.